This TCR beta chain emerged from a study of cytomegalovirus exposure and HLA in healthy donors. 13 Jbeta primers and 60 Vbeta primers were used for the PCR. TCRdb's copy holds only in-frame clones and misses some; the assay was immunoSEQ multiplex PCR. The data hold 120,000 or so clones, with over 60% observed a single time. Germline-derived CDR1 and CDR2 are MNHEY and SMNVEV (reference sequence). The CDR3 runs 15 residues. Deletions cut 11 bases from V and 0 bases from J, with 19 bases between. The chain uses TRBV27 and TRBJ2-5; weak D call: TRBD1 (5 bases). The clonotype originates from a man between 18 and 35 years old in good health and CMV-seronegative. The material sequenced was PBMCs. CDR3 in DNA: TGTGCCTTGCAGGGATTTGATAAGTACCAAGAGACCCAGTACTTC. Translating gives CALQGFDKYQETQYF.